This T cell receptor (beta chain) was sequenced during a study of blood T cell repertoires in COVID-19. Study context: The samples span acute and convalescent COVID-19 from the United States, Italy and Spain. PBMCs, B-cell-depleted T cells, or T cells were the source of the cDNA or gDNA that made up the material.

The authors' processing: Reference gene primer amplification gave nucleated cell count estimates. Libraries were prepared by immunoSEQ multiplex PCR; TCRdb keeps only in-frame clonotypes and omits some of them. The D gene and trimming were derived from the DNA, and the V and J assignments and clone size from that table. The table records 95,000 to 100,000 clones, 80% to 90% of them present only once. With 0 bases removed from V and 6 bases from J, the gap between germline ends came to 15 bases. The V gene's germline CDR1 is SGHDN and CDR2 FVKESK. The CDR3 has 15 amino acids. The chain carries TRBV14 and TRBJ2-7; the D gene is possibly TRBD1 (6 bases). The sequence came from a woman in her 30s with acute or convalescent COVID-19. The sample was peripheral blood. This CDR3 reads CASSQEGRGSIEQYF. The CDR3 DNA reads as TGTGCCAGCAGCCAAGAGGGTAGGGGGAGCATCGAGCAGTACTTC. Variable domain in full (rest from reference TRBV14 and TRBJ2-7): EAGVTQFPSHSVIEKGQTVTLRCDPISGHDNLYWYRRVMGKEIKFLLHFVKESKQDESGMPNNRFLAERTGGTYSTLKVQPAELEDSGVYFCASSQEGRGSIEQYFGPGTRLTVT.